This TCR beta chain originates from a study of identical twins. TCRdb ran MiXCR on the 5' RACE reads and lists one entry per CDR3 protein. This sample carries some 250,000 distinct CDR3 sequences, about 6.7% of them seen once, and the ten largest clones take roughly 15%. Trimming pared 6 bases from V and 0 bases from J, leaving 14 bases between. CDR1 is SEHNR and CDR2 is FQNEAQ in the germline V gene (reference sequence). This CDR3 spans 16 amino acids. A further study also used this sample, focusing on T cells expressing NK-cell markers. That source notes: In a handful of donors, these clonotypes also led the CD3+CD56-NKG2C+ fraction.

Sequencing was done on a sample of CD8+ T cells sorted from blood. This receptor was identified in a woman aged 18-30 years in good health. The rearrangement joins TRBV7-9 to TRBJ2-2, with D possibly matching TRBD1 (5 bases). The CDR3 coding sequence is TGTGCCAGCAGTGTGGCGACAGCGTCGAACACCGGGGAGCTGTTTTTT. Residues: CASSVATASNTGELFF.